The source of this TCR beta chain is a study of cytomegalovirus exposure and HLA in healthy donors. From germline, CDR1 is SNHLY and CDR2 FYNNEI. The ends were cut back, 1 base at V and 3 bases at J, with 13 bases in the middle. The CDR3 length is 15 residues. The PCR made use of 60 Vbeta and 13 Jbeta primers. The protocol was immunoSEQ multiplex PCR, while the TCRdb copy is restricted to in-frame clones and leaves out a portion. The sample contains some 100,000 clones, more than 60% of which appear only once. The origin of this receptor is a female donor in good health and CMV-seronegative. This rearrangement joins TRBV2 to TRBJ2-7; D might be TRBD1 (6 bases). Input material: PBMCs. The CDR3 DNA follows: TGTGCCAGCAGTGAAGGGGACATAGGGATCTACGAGCAGTACTTC. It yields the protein CASSEGDIGIYEQYF.